The clone carrying this TCR beta chain was found a few times. Its specificity is unknown. Drawing of peripheral blood yielded ten milliliters from each donor. Isolating PBMCs gave at least 6 million of these cells per sample. Using a J-beta primer mix together with a sample-barcoded 5' primer, a second PCR was run for about 6 to 11 cycles. Through a template-switch adaptor with 12 random nucleotides, each cDNA molecule received a tag. TCRdb used MiXCR to reprocess the 5' RACE reads, holding one entry per CDR3 protein. Here the sample spans about 1.8 million distinct CDR3 sequences, about 49% being singletons. The sample originates from a study of blood T cells in healthy people across ages. From germline, CDR1 is SGHAT and CDR2 FQDESV (reference sequence). The CDR3 runs to 11 residues. V was trimmed by 6 bases and J by 6 bases, leaving 9 bases between them. Study observations and caveats: Reliance upon unsorted PBMCs precluded definitive naive versus antigen-experienced comparison.

This clonotype was sampled from a woman aged 40 to 50 in good health. The chain uses TRBV11-1 and TRBJ2-7; D unclear. Sequencing was performed on blood. The CDR3 protein is CASRAVSEQYF. The CDR3 DNA reads as TGTGCCAGCAGGGCCGTATCCGAGCAGTACTTC.